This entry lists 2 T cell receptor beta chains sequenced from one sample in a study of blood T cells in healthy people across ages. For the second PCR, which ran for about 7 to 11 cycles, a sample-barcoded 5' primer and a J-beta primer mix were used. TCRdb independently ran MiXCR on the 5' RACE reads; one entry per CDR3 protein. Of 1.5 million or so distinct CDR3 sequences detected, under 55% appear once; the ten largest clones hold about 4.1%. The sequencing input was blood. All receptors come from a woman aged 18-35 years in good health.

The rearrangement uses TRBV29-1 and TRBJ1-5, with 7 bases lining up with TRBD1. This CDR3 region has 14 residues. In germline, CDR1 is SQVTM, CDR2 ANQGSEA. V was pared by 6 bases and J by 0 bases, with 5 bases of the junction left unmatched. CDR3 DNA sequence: TGCAGCGTAGCAGGGACAGATAGCAATCAGCCCCAGCATTTT. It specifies CSVAGTDSNQPQHF. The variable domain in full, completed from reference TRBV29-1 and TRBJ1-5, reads SAVISQKPSRDICQRGTSLTIQCQVDSQVTMMFWYRQQPGQSLTLIATANQGSEATYESGFVIDKFPISRPNLTFSTLTVSNMSPEDSSIYLCSVAGTDSNQPQHFGDGTRLSIL.

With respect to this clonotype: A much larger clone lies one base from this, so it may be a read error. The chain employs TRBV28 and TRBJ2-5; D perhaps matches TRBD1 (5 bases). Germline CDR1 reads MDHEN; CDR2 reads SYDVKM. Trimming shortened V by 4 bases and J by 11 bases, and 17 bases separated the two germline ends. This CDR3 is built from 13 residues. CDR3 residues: CASSYRQYNEQYF. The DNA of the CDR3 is TGTGCCAGCAGTTACCGACAGTACAATGAGCAGTACTTC.